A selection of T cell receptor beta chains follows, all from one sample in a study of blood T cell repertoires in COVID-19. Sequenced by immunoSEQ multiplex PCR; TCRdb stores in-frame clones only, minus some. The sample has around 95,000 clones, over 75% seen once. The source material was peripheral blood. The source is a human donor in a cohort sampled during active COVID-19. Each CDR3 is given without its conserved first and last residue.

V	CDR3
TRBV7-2	ASSSGQTYQETQY
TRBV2	ASRGGSLASDGYT
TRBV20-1	SARPREGF
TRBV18	ASSPTREGWGYT
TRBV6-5	ASSQTGQASAEQY
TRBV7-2	ASSSSAGLAYNEQF
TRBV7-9	ASSLGERETQY
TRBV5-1	ASSLAGSENIQY
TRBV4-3	ASAPQQGATGELF
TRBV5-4	ASSPGAASSYEQY
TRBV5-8	ASTLGGITDTQY
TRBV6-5	ASSSQGEKAF
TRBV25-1	ASSDPGTSGEQY
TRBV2	AGGQRNSPLH
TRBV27	ASSLGGTTERATQY
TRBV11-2	ASSEQGATEAF
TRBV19	ASSPRTGLAKNIQY
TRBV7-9	ASSLPFGGGEKLF
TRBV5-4	ASSLARNNEQF
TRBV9	ASSVDSPQSRGVSNEQF
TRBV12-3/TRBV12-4	ASADGDQPQH
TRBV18	ASSPTGMELDTQY
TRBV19	ASSLNRDYTYNEQF
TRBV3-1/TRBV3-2	ASRRTSGTYEQY
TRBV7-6	ASSRRPGGNSPLH
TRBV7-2	ASSSVPREGQF
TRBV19	ASSYNSFSLGIADTQY
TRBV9	ASSVGGTGNQPQH
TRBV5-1	ASSLKTGSNSPLH
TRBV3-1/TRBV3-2	ASSREGLYNEQF
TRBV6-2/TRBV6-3	ASSYSRRDKGQPQH
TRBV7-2	ASSSGLVSYNEQF
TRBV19	ASSIVPPSAGYSPLH
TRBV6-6	ASRTGTGGYEQY
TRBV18	ASSPRSGGADTQY
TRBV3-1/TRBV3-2	ASSTLAGGAFQETQY